This T cell receptor (beta chain) was recovered during a study of blood T cell repertoires in COVID-19. Overall study: COVID-19 samples from acute and convalescent phases originated in the United States, Italy and Spain.

Here immunoSEQ multiplex PCR was the method, and the copy in TCRdb shows in-frame clones only, minus some. The sample lists 450,000 to 500,000 clones; roughly 90% were seen once. Deletions cut 1 base from V and 2 bases from J, with 9 bases between. The CDR3 is made up of 15 amino acids. Germline CDR1 is MGHRA and CDR2 is YSYEKL. The chain carries TRBV4-1 and TRBJ1-3; D unclear. This TCR was recovered from a woman between 18 and 30 years old who had recovered from COVID-19. The specimen sequenced was PBMCs or T cells enriched from blood (not recorded which). The CDR3 spells CASSQGAGPGNTIYF. As DNA, the CDR3 is TGCGCCAGCAGCCAAGGGGCAGGTCCTGGAAACACCATATATTTT.